These 8 T cell receptor beta chains were sequenced from one sample in a study of cytomegalovirus exposure and HLA in healthy donors. Primers: 60 Vbeta forward and 13 Jbeta reverse. The method was immunoSEQ multiplex PCR; TCRdb's version includes in-frame clones alone and lacks a portion of them. The sample records about 160,000 clones, around 83% being singletons. Sequenced: PBMCs. The receptors originated from a man aged 45 to 65 in good health and CMV-seropositive.

The chain couples TRBV27 to TRBJ2-5, with TRBD2 as a possible D gene (6 bases). The germline gives CDR1 MNHEY, CDR2 SMNVEV (reference sequence). V gave up 6 bases and J gave up 2 bases, with 22 bases separating them. The CDR3 totals 17 residues. CDR3: CASSFGGTGYKQETQYF. In DNA, the CDR3 is TGTGCCAGCAGCTTTGGGGGGACGGGCTATAAGCAAGAGACCCAGTACTTC.

V gene TRBV11-1 combines with J gene TRBJ2-5; 9 bases map to TRBD1. V lost 11 bases, J lost 3 bases, and 10 bases stayed unmatched. The CDR3 runs 14 residues. Germline assignment: CDR1 SGHAT and CDR2 FQDESV (reference sequence). CDR3 amino acids: CASRDRDFEETQYF. DNA for the CDR3: TGTGCCTCCCGGGACAGGGATTTCGAAGAGACCCAGTACTTC.

The chain is built from TRBV9 and TRBJ1-3; TRBD1 matches at 9 bases. The CDR3 contains 15 residues. Germline V gene sequence: CDR1 SGDLS, CDR2 YYNGEE. V gave up 4 bases and J gave up 0 bases; unmatched junction bases: 2. The CDR3 sequence is CASSTTGGSGNTIYF. The CDR3, as DNA: TGTGCCAGCAGCACGACAGGGGGCTCTGGAAACACCATATATTTT.

The J gene is TRBJ1-2, the V gene TRBV28; TRBD1 aligns across 10 bases. After removal of 6 bases from V and 8 bases from J, the junction contained 9 bases not matched to a gene. CDR3 length: 14 amino acids. Germline loops: CDR1 MDHEN, CDR2 SYDVKM. The CDR3 region has the DNA TGTGCCAGCAGCCGCCGACAGGGGGCGCGGGGCTACACCTTC. Translation gives CASSRRQGARGYTF.

About this clone itself: Other DNA variants within this sample encode the same CDR3. The gene calls are TRBV6-5 and TRBJ1-5; D remains unclear. Germline values: CDR1 MNHEY, CDR2 SVGAGI. The length of the CDR3 is 15 residues. The V end was cut by 0 bases, the J end by 5 bases, with 11 bases between. The CDR3 bases are TGTGCCAGCAGTTACTCGAGTAGGGAGGATCAGCCCCAGCATTTT. Translating gives CASSYSSREDQPQHF.

V is TRBV7-9 and J is TRBJ1-2; D may be TRBD1 (5 bases). This CDR3 contains 13 residues. Trimming stripped 1 base from V and 4 bases from J, with 7 bases between. Germline CDR1 SEHNR, CDR2 FQNEAQ (reference sequence). In DNA form, the CDR3 reads TGTGCCAGCAGCTTAGAGGGGTTCTATGGCTACACCTTC. It yields the protein CASSLEGFYGYTF.

This clone appeared a few times. The rearrangement uses TRBV29-1 and TRBJ1-2; D unresolved. Per germline, CDR1 SQVTM and CDR2 ANQGSEA. Trimming took off 7 bases at V and 5 bases at J, with 20 bases between the two ends. This CDR3 is built from 14 residues. The CDR3 is CSGTGGRVGYGYTF. CDR3 bases: TGCAGCGGGACCGGAGGAAGGGTTGGATATGGCTACACCTTC. Using reference TRBV29-1 and TRBJ1-2 for the parts outside the CDR3, the full variable domain is SAVISQKPSRDICQRGTSLTIQCQVDSQVTMMFWYRQQPGQSLTLIATANQGSEATYESGFVIDKFPISRPNLTFSTLTVSNMSPEDSSIYLCSGTGGRVGYGYTFGSGTRLTVV.

Comments on this clone: Other DNA sequences in this sample translate to the same CDR3. The chain recombines TRBV6-5 with TRBJ1-2; 9 positions match TRBD1. Trimming removed 2 bases from V and 4 bases from J; junction bases left unmatched: 5. This CDR3 has 15 amino acids. Germline assignment: CDR1 MNHEY and CDR2 SVGAGI. The CDR3 DNA follows: TGTGCCAGCAGTTACCGGGACAGGGATAGCTATGGCTACACCTTC. This translates into CASSYRDRDSYGYTF.